This T cell receptor beta chain was recorded in a study of blood T cell repertoires in COVID-19 (TCRdb year 2020). A note on the overall study: Collaborator samples came from the United States, Italy and Spain and covered acute and convalescent phases of COVID-19. The material from the prospective study consisted of cDNA or gDNA derived from T cells, B-cell-depleted T cells, or PBMCs. The samples were drawn from two sources: the first 160 participants of the ongoing ImmuneRACE study, and 1,254 subjects contributed by 6 global collaborators. A de-identified subject ID, COVID-19 status, age in years and sex were almost always included in the sample metadata. Where available, HLA class I and class II types were taken from metadata supplied by the sample provider and were not determined by assay-based typing. The repertoires were released in a freely available public database meant as a resource for research on the immune response to SARS-CoV-2. Subjects who had been exposed to COVID-19, were actively infected with it, or had recovered from it provided the deeply sampled blood TCRbeta repertoires that made up the dataset. Points the paper makes about the study in general: Clinical and demographic metadata were provided uncurated, with the amount varying by source and participant.

Participants in the prospective study were aged about 18 to 100 years, lived in under 30 United States geographic areas, and enrolled through a virtual design. To assign participants to cohorts, the prospective study relied on clinical history that participants themselves reported in a screening survey and a study questionnaire. Each participant in the prospective study had whole blood, serum and a nasopharyngeal or oropharyngeal swab collected by mobile phlebotomists. Over a roughly 2-month period, participants in the prospective study had the option of providing additional blood draws and questionnaires. Before DNA extraction, blood samples from the prospective study were shipped at room temperature or frozen. Trimming at the junction amounts to 4 bases on V and 6 bases on J, and the germline ends lie 6 bases apart. Reading the germline V gene (reference sequence) gives CDR1 LNHDA and CDR2 SQIVND. Reading from cysteine to phenylalanine, the CDR3 counts 11 amino acids. CDR3 DNA only is kept here, 33 bases in frame from base 1.

The immunoSEQ Assay, a bias-controlled multiplex PCR, was used to amplify TCRbeta CDR3 regions from genomic DNA. As for the original processing: Within the assay, amplification of reference gene primers was used to estimate how many nucleated cells each sample contained. To quantify the absolute abundance of each unique TCRbeta CDR3 rearrangement, sequence reads were collapsed and filtered. For each sample, productive Simpson clonality was calculated as the square root of Simpson's diversity index across productive rearrangements. The table comes from immuneACCESS by way of TCRdb, which keeps in-frame sequences with V and J called. Part of the clones is missing from these tables; in studies checked, under half for an unresolved V gene and the rest for unknown reasons. Clonal size and the V and J genes are those of that table, whereas D and trimming came from the DNA. The sample profile shows about 210,000 clones; 87% of them were found once. The ten largest account for 10% of the sample.

This clone was observed a handful of times. It lacks a known antigen. Within one base of it there is no much larger clone, and no base qualities were kept. In this chain, TRBV19 is recombined with TRBJ1-2, with the identity of the D gene unclear. The origin of this receptor is a man aged 18 to 30 with acute COVID-19. Sequenced material: PBMCs or T cells enriched from blood (not recorded which). This receptor has the CDR3 CASSTGNGYTF. DNA sequence: TGTGCCAGTAGTACCGGGAATGGCTACACCTTC.